The entry that follows covers one T cell receptor (beta chain) sequence. This CDR3 contains 16 residues. After removal of 6 bases from V and 4 bases from J, the junction contained 9 bases not matched to a gene. The V gene's germline CDR1 is ENHRY and CDR2 SYGVKD. The source of the sample is a study of T cell changes during pregnancy in multiple sclerosis. Only in-frame clones appear in the TCRdb table, and some are missing; sequencing was by immunoSEQ multiplex PCR. The data hold about 61,000 clones, with around 89% observed a single time. This sample comprised peripheral blood, obtained in the first trimester of pregnancy. The TCR originated in a female donor in good health, enrolled as a control in a pregnancy study. The chain couples TRBV10-3 to TRBJ2-2, with 9 bases aligning to TRBD1. The CDR3 region has the DNA TGTGCCATCAGCACCGGACAGGGGAGGGCCACCGGGGAGCTGTTTTTT. It codes for CAISTGQGRATGELFF.